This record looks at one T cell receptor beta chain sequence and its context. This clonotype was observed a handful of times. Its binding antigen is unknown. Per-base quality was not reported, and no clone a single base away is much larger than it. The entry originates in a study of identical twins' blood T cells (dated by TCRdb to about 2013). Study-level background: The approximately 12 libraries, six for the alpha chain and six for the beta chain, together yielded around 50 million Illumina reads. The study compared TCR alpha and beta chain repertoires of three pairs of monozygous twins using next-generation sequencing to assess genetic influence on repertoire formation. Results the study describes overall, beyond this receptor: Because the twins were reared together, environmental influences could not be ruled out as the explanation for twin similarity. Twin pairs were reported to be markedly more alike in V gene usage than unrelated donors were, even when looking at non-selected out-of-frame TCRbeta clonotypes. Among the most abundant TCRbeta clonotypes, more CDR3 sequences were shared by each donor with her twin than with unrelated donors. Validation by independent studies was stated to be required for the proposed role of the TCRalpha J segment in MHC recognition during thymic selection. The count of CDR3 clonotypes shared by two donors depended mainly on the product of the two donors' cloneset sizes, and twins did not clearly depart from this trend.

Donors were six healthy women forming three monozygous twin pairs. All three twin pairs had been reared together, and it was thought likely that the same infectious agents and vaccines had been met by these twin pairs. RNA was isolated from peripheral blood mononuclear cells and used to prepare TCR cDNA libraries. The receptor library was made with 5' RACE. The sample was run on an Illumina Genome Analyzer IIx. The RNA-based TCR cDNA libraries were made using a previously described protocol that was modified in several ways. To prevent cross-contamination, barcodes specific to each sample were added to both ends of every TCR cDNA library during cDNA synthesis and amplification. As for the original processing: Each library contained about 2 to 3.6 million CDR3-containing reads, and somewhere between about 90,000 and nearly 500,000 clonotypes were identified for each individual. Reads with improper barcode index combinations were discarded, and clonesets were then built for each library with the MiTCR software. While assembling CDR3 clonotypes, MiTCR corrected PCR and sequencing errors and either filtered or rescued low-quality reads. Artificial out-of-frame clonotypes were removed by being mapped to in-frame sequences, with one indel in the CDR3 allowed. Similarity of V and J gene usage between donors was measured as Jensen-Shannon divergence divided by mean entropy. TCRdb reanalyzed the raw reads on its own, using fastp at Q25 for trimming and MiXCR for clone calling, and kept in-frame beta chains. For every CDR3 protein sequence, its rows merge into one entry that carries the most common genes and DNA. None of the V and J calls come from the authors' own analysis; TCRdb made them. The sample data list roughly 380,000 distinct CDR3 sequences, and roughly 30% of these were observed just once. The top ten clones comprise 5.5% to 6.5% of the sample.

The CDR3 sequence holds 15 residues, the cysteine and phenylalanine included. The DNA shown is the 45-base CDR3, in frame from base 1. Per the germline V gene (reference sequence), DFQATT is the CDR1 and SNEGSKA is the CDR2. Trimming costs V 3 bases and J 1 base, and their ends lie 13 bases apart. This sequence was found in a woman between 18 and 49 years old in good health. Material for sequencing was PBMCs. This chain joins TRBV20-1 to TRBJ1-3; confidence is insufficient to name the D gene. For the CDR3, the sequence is CSARPAAGSGNTIYF. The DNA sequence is TGCAGTGCTAGGCCCGCAGCGGGGTCTGGAAACACCATATATTTT.